This T cell receptor (beta chain) appears in the sequencing data of a study of cytomegalovirus exposure and HLA in healthy donors. Healthy bone marrow donors made up the donors. Whole-study results and caveats: V segments that were indistinguishable, TRBV6-2 and TRBV6-3 among them, were omitted from analysis.

PCR primers comprised 60 Vbeta and 13 Jbeta primers. Measured with immunoSEQ multiplex PCR; TCRdb has only the in-frame clones, and not every one. This table holds around 150,000 clones, around 80% found once. The V and J ends lost 2 bases and 2 bases respectively, with 15 bases between them. The CDR3 spans 16 residues. Germline CDR1 reads MDHEN; CDR2 reads SYDVKM. Points on this clone: Its antigen is undetermined.

The sequenced sample was PBMCs. The sequence came from a man in his thirties or forties in good health and CMV-seronegative. The chain employs TRBV28 and TRBJ2-5; D remains unclear. CDR3 sequence (DNA): TGTGCCAGCAGTTTACTCTACCATGGGCCACAAGAGACCCAGTACTTC. It translates to CASSLLYHGPQETQYF.